This record looks at one T cell receptor (beta chain) sequence and its context. Germline values: CDR1 SEHNR, CDR2 FQNEAQ (reference sequence). Trimming left V 1 base short and J 1 base short, with 8 bases between. CDR3 length equals 15 residues. Per the original data handling: Researchers report that nucleated cell counts were estimated from reference gene primer amplification. Libraries were prepared by immunoSEQ multiplex PCR; TCRdb keeps only in-frame clonotypes and omits some of them. From that table come the V and J calls and clone size; the DNA was used to work out D and trimming. Of about 280,000 clones in the sample, around 88% were seen once. The data are from a study of blood T cell repertoires in COVID-19. Study summary: T cells, B-cell-depleted T cells, or PBMCs provided the cDNA or gDNA that served as material.

Participant ages covered about 18 to 95 years across about 25 US areas. Participants reported their clinical history, and cohort assignment relied on those reports. The chain combines TRBV7-9 with TRBJ2-1; D possibly corresponds to TRBD2 (6 bases). The specimen sequenced was PBMCs or T cells enriched from blood (not recorded which). The TCR comes from a woman in her thirties or forties who had recovered from COVID-19. CDR3 residues: CASSLVGRSYNEQFF. CDR3 in DNA: TGTGCCAGCAGCTTAGTCGGGAGATCCTACAATGAGCAGTTCTTC.